This passage covers 32 T cell receptor beta chains from one sample sequenced in a study of T cells in localized non-small cell lung cancer. TCRdb's copy holds only in-frame clones and misses some; the assay was immunoSEQ multiplex PCR. The table includes tens of thousands of clones, 90% to 95% detected once. This specimen was peripheral blood, taken before any cancer treatment. All receptors come from a female donor older than 55 with stage I lung adenocarcinoma.

The gene calls are TRBV25-1 and TRBJ1-1, with D tentatively TRBD1 (6 bases). CDR3 length: 15 amino acids. In germline, CDR1 is MGHDK, CDR2 SYGVNS. V lost 5 bases and J lost 1, with 14 bases in between. The CDR3 loop reads CASSSYRVSNTEAFF. The CDR3 bases are TGTGCCAGCAGTTCCTACAGGGTTTCGAACACTGAAGCTTTCTTT.

The J gene is TRBJ1-2, the V gene TRBV6-1; no clear D gene. The CDR3 loop spans 17 amino acids. The germline CDR1 and CDR2 sequences are MNHNS and SASEGT. V lost 1 base, J lost 4 bases, and 19 bases lay in between. The CDR3 reads CASSEGLVYRRSYGYTF. CDR3 nucleotide sequence: TGTGCCAGCAGTGAAGGTCTAGTGTACCGGCGATCCTATGGCTACACCTTC.

J is TRBJ1-2 and V is TRBV4-2; D gene ambiguous. The germline gives CDR1 LGHNA, CDR2 YNFKEQ. This CDR3 has 15 residues. The V end lost 0 bases, the J end lost 4 bases, and 12 bases lay between the germline ends. The CDR3 DNA follows: TGTGCCAGCAGCCAAGAGGCGGACGGATTCTATGGCTACACCTTC. Protein: CASSQEADGFYGYTF.

This clone has just a few counts. For the CDR3, the DNA is TGTGCCAGTAGTCCATCCGGGATAGGGGAAGAATCACCCCTCCACTTT. As protein: CASSPSGIGEESPLHF. The chain combines TRBV19 with TRBJ1-6; D perhaps matches TRBD1 (5 bases). Germline assignment: CDR1 LNHDA and CDR2 SQIVND (reference sequence). The CDR3 sequence is 16 residues long. V dropped 5 bases and J dropped 10 bases, with 21 bases sitting between them.

The chain uses TRBV6-1 and TRBJ2-7; 12 nucleotides agree with TRBD1. The germline gives CDR1 MNHNS, CDR2 SASEGT. V dropped 8 bases and J dropped 3; count of bases not matched to a gene: 2. This CDR3 is built from 13 residues. The CDR3 DNA is TGTGCCAGCCGGGACAGGGGGCTCTACGAGCAGTACTTC. Its protein is CASRDRGLYEQYF.

The chain joins TRBV2 to TRBJ1-3; 7 bases map to TRBD1. The germline gives CDR1 SNHLY, CDR2 FYNNEI. After removal of 6 bases from V and 0 bases from J, the junction contained 2 bases not matched to a gene. CDR3 length: 14 residues. The CDR3 nucleotides read TGTGCCAGCAGGGGGACAGCCTCTGGAAACACCATATATTTT. Protein product: CASRGTASGNTIYF. The complete variable domain, with remaining parts taken from reference TRBV2 and TRBJ1-3, reads EPEVTQTPSHQVTQMGQEVILRCVPISNHLYFYWYRQILGQKVEFLVSFYNNEISEKSEIFDDQFSVERPDGSNFTLKIRSTKLEDSAMYFCASRGTASGNTIYFGEGSWLTVV.

V usage is TRBV7-9 and J usage is TRBJ2-1; a weak D match, TRBD2 (5 bases). Germline CDR1 SEHNR, CDR2 FQNEAQ (reference sequence). CDR3 size: 17 residues. The germline V and J ends were trimmed by 3 bases and 5 bases, with 20 bases remaining between them. The CDR3 protein is CASSLRAGVSTDNEQFF. The CDR3 DNA reads as TGTGCCAGCAGCTTGAGAGCCGGGGTCAGTACGGACAATGAGCAGTTCTTC. Combining the CDR3 with reference TRBV7-9 and TRBJ2-1 gives the whole variable domain DTGVSQNPRHKITKRGQNVTFRCDPISEHNRLYWYRQTLGQGPEFLTYFQNEAQLEKSRLLSDRFSAERPKGSFSTLEIQRTEQGDSAMYLCASSLRAGVSTDNEQFFGPGTRLTVL.

The chain uses TRBV28 and TRBJ1-5; a possible D gene is TRBD1 (6 bases). CDR3 length: 14 amino acids. Germline V lookup: CDR1 MDHEN, CDR2 SYDVKM. Trimming took off 3 bases at V and 2 bases at J, with 8 bases between the two ends. The CDR3 spells CASSLPGGNQPQHF. The CDR3 nucleotides are TGTGCCAGCAGTTTGCCAGGGGGCAATCAGCCCCAGCATTTT.

This chain uses TRBV5-1 with TRBJ2-3, with D possibly TRBD1 on 5 matching bases. The CDR3 length is 15 residues. CDR1 and CDR2 from the germline V gene are SGHRS and YFSETQ. V shed 8 bases and J shed 5 bases, with 21 bases lying between them. In DNA, the CDR3 is TGCGCCAGTCAAGCTCGGCAACTACAGGAAGATACGCAGTATTTT. It specifies CASQARQLQEDTQYF.

The CDR3 bases are TGTGCCAGCAGCAGGGGACGGAACAATCAGCCCCAGCATTTT. Encoded protein: CASSRGRNNQPQHF. The chain carries TRBV5-8 and TRBJ1-5; possibly TRBD1 for D (5 bases). V was shortened by 4 bases and J by 3 bases, with 11 bases between the two germline ends. Germline CDR1 reads SGHTS; CDR2 reads YDEGEE. The CDR3 loop spans 14 amino acids.

This chain connects TRBV29-1 to TRBJ1-5; D might be TRBD1 (5 bases). V was shortened by 6 bases and J by 1 base, with 13 bases between the two germline ends. Germline lookup yields CDR1 SQVTM and CDR2 ANQGSEA. The CDR3 covers 14 residues. The CDR3 coding sequence is TGCAGCGTCGCCGCCGACAGAAGCAATCAGCCCCAGCATTTT. This translates into CSVAADRSNQPQHF.

As DNA, the CDR3 is TGTGCCAGCTCACCACTGTACCAAGAGACCCAGTACTTC. Its protein product is CASSPLYQETQYF. This chain joins TRBV18 and TRBJ2-5; D not certain. Germline V gene sequence: CDR1 KGHSH, CDR2 LQKENI. Trimming took 1 base from V and 0 from J, leaving 3 bases between them. This CDR3 is built from 13 residues. Variable domain in full (rest from reference TRBV18 and TRBJ2-5): NAGVMQNPRHLVRRRGQEARLRCSPMKGHSHVYWYRQLPEEGLKFMVYLQKENIIDESGMPKERFSAEFPKEGPSILRIQQVVRGDSAAYFCASSPLYQETQYFGPGTRLLVL.

The chain has TRBV10-3 and TRBJ2-3; maybe TRBD2 (5 bases). This CDR3 comprises 14 residues. V was clipped by 3 bases and J by 2 bases, with 9 bases between them. The germline CDR1 and CDR2 sequences are ENHRY and SYGVKD. The CDR3 DNA is TGTGCCATCAGTGAAAGCGGACCCACAGATACGCAGTATTTT. This encodes CAISESGPTDTQYF.

The chain recombines TRBV13 with TRBJ1-4; maybe TRBD1 (6 bases). Germline V gene data show CDR1 as PRHDT and CDR2 as FYEKMQ (reference sequence). This CDR3 spans 14 amino acids. V was clipped by 5 bases and J by 4 bases, with 11 bases between them. The CDR3 bases are TGTGCCAGCAGCCCGACAGGATTTAATGAAAAACTGTTTTTT. Amino acids: CASSPTGFNEKLFF.

V gene TRBV6-6 combines with J gene TRBJ1-2; no clear D. The CDR3 is 16 residues long. Trimming took 6 bases from V and 0 from J, leaving 17 bases between them. The germline gives CDR1 MNHNY, CDR2 SVGAGI (reference sequence). CDR3 region: CASSTINLSSNYGYTF. The DNA of the CDR3 is TGTGCCAGCAGCACGATAAACCTCTCCTCTAACTATGGCTACACCTTC.

The V call is TRBV7-8, the J call TRBJ1-5; D may be TRBD1 (5 bases). V lost 2 bases and J 1 base, leaving 15 bases between the germline ends. The CDR3 runs 17 residues. The V gene's germline CDR1 is SGHVS and CDR2 FQNEAQ. CDR3 nucleotide sequence: TGTGCCAGCAGCTTAAGATTACGCAGGGTCAGCAATCAGCCCCAGCATTTT. This gives the protein CASSLRLRRVSNQPQHF.

As DNA, the CDR3 is TGTGCCAGTAAACCCCAGGGAGAAAAACTGTTTTTT. Translating gives CASKPQGEKLFF. The chain joins TRBV19 to TRBJ1-4; possibly TRBD1 for D (5 bases). Looked up from germline, CDR1 is LNHDA and CDR2 is SQIVND (reference sequence). V lost 7 bases and J lost 8, with 11 bases in between. The CDR3 covers 12 residues. The full variable domain, with the rest looked up from reference TRBV19 and TRBJ1-4, is DGGITQSPKYLFRKEGQNVTLSCEQNLNHDAMYWYRQDPGQGLRLIYYSQIVNDFQKGDIAEGYSVSREKKESFPLTVTSAQKNPTAFYLCASKPQGEKLFFGSGTQLSVL.

V is TRBV29-1 and J is TRBJ1-4; a possible D gene is TRBD1 (5 bases). The CDR3 spans 14 residues. Looked up from germline, CDR1 is SQVTM and CDR2 is ANQGSEA. V was pared by 4 bases and J by 2 bases, with 11 bases between. The CDR3 here is CSVGLGTTNEKLFF. For the CDR3, the DNA is TGCAGCGTTGGACTAGGGACGACTAATGAAAAACTGTTTTTT.

This chain links TRBV7-2 with TRBJ1-2, with TRBD1 matching 8 bases. J lost 8 bases, V lost 5 bases, and 7 bases had no gene match. Germline V gene data show CDR1 as SGHTA and CDR2 as FQGNSA. The CDR3 sequence is 13 residues long. As DNA, the CDR3 is TGTGCCAGCAGCCCCGGACAGGGTCGAGGCTACACCTTC. The encoded protein is CASSPGQGRGYTF. The entire variable domain, with the rest obtained from reference TRBV7-2 and TRBJ1-2, is as follows: GAGVSQSPSNKVTEKGKDVELRCDPISGHTALYWYRQSLGQGLEFLIYFQGNSAPDKSGLPSDRFSAERTGGSVSTLTIQRTQQEDSAVYLCASSPGQGRGYTFGSGTRLTVV.

This clone was recorded only once. The rearrangement uses TRBV29-1 and TRBJ2-1, with 7 nucleotides matching TRBD1. The CDR3 is made up of 13 amino acids. CDR1 and CDR2 from the germline V gene are SQVTM and ANQGSEA. Losses at the gene ends were 6 bases for V and 4 bases for J; bases not matched to a gene: 6. In DNA form, the CDR3 reads TGCAGCGTCGCGTCGACAGGGTACAATGAGCAGTTCTTC. This sequence encodes CSVASTGYNEQFF.

This chain links TRBV18 with TRBJ1-1, with TRBD1 identical over 8 bases. This CDR3 is 16 amino acids long. V lost 4 bases and J lost 5; bases outside the gene matches: 12. Germline assignment: CDR1 KGHSH and CDR2 LQKENI. The CDR3 spells CASSRLVTGARTEAFF. CDR3 DNA: TGTGCCAGCTCACGGCTAGTGACAGGGGCGAGGACTGAAGCTTTCTTT.

The V call is TRBV28, the J call TRBJ1-5, with D perhaps TRBD1 (5 bases). CDR3 size: 19 residues. CDR1 MDHEN and CDR2 SYDVKM come from the germline V gene. V lost 5 bases, J lost 2 bases, and 25 bases lay in between. The CDR3 bases are TGTGCCAGCAGTATTTCCAGGGTAGGGAAGGATTTGCGCAATCAGCCCCAGCATTTT. Amino acids: CASSISRVGKDLRNQPQHF.

This clone came up a few times. One end of the junction is discordant with germline, which a read error may explain. The chain carries TRBV7-7 and TRBJ1-1; D is undetermined. The CDR3 extends over 13 amino acids. Germline V gives CDR1 SSHAT, CDR2 FNYEAQ (reference sequence). The CDR3 here is CASSLDANTEAFF. The DNA of the CDR3 is TGTGCTAGCAGCTTAGACGCGAACACTGAAGCTTTCTTT.

This chain connects TRBV7-8 to TRBJ2-7, with 9 bases aligning to TRBD2. The CDR3 runs to 15 residues. V trimming: 5 bases; J trimming: 2 bases; junction bases outside the gene matches: 7. Looked up from germline, CDR1 is SGHVS and CDR2 is FQNEAQ. This CDR3 is CASSPLAGTAYEQYF. The DNA of the CDR3 is TGTGCCAGCAGCCCCCTAGCGGGGACGGCCTACGAGCAGTACTTC.

The rearrangement links TRBV29-1 to TRBJ2-3; D gene uncertain. With 2 bases removed from V and 3 bases from J, the gap between germline ends came to 3 bases. Germline V gene sequence: CDR1 SQVTM, CDR2 ANQGSEA. The CDR3 consists of 11 residues. CDR3 in amino acids: CSVEFTDTQYF. In DNA, the CDR3 is TGCAGCGTTGAATTTACAGATACGCAGTATTTT.

The V call is TRBV2, the J call TRBJ2-5; tentatively, D is TRBD2 (6 bases). The germline V gene has CDR1 SNHLY and CDR2 FYNNEI. The CDR3 is 17 amino acids. V was shortened by 3 bases and J by 5 bases, with 22 bases between the two germline ends. The CDR3 nucleotides are TGTGCCAGCAGTGATGGGAGGACCGGGGTGTCGTTGGAGACCCAGTACTTC. Protein product: CASSDGRTGVSLETQYF.

DNA of the CDR3: TGCGCCAGCAGCTTGCGACCCGGGGAGCTGTTTTTT. It translates to CASSLRPGELFF. This chain links TRBV5-1 with TRBJ2-2; D uncertain. The CDR3 is made up of 12 amino acids. Trimming shortened V by 1 base and J by 6 bases, and 4 bases separated the two germline ends. Germline-derived CDR1 and CDR2 are SGHRS and YFSETQ.

The chain carries TRBV2 and TRBJ2-1, with D hard to call. Germline CDR1 and CDR2: SNHLY and FYNNEI. With 3 bases removed from V and 6 bases from J, the gap between germline ends came to 6 bases. The CDR3 consists of 12 residues. This CDR3 is CASSDQRNEQFF. The CDR3 region has the DNA TGTGCCAGCAGTGACCAGCGCAATGAGCAGTTCTTC.

The chain is built from TRBV5-1 and TRBJ1-2; D uncertain. The CDR3 sequence is 13 residues long. Trimming stripped 3 bases from V and 6 bases from J, with 12 bases between. Germline-derived CDR1 and CDR2 are SGHRS and YFSETQ. CDR3 loop: CASSWADPNGYTF. CDR3 bases: TGCGCCAGCAGCTGGGCGGACCCGAATGGCTACACCTTC. Full variable domain (remainder filled in from reference TRBV5-1 and TRBJ1-2): KAGVTQTPRYLIKTRGQQVTLSCSPISGHRSVSWYQQTPGQGLQFLFEYFSETQRNKGNFPGRFSGRQFSNSRSEMNVSTLELGDSALYLCASSWADPNGYTFGSGTRLTVV.

The chain carries TRBV15 and TRBJ2-2; 10 nucleotides line up with TRBD1. The CDR3 length is 15 residues. J lost 6 bases, V lost 1 base, and 2 bases had no gene match. Germline CDR1 is LNHNV and CDR2 is YYDKDF (reference sequence). The CDR3 reads CATSRAGQGAGELFF. The CDR3 DNA reads as TGTGCCACCAGCAGAGCCGGACAGGGGGCCGGGGAGCTGTTTTTT.

V usage is TRBV6-1 and J usage is TRBJ1-3, with TRBD1 identical over 8 bases. With V trimmed by 2 bases and J by 4 bases, 10 bases remained unmatched. The CDR3 is 17 residues long. Germline lookup yields CDR1 MNHNS and CDR2 SASEGT. CDR3 sequence: CASSEIRAGGLGNTIYF. The DNA for the CDR3 is TGTGCCAGCAGTGAAATAAGGGCAGGGGGCTTAGGAAACACCATATATTTT.

This chain links TRBV4-2 with TRBJ2-1; 7 bases map to TRBD2. Losses at the gene ends were 0 bases for V and 1 base for J; bases not matched to a gene: 3. Germline lookup yields CDR1 LGHNA and CDR2 YNFKEQ. The length of the CDR3 is 16 residues. The CDR3 region is CASSQDPRGSYNEQFF. DNA for the CDR3: TGTGCCAGCAGCCAAGATCCGCGGGGGTCCTACAATGAGCAGTTCTTC.